The clone carrying this T cell receptor (beta chain) has at least ten counts. The data derive from a study of T cells in Graves' hyperthyroidism and ophthalmopathy. Per the germline V gene, CDR1 is SEHNR and CDR2 is FQNEAQ (reference sequence). This CDR3 contains 15 residues. The V segment lost 5 bases and the J segment 2 bases; nucleotides outside the gene matches: 7. Amplification targeted TCR beta CDR3 regions from RNA transcripts. TCR CDR3 regions were first amplified by RT-PCR with HTBI primers. MiXCR, run by TCRdb on the multiplex PCR reads, gives a single entry per CDR3 protein. The sample carries about 710,000 distinct CDR3 sequences, roughly 15% recorded once.

Sequencing used blood. V is TRBV7-9 and J is TRBJ2-7; 9 bases line up with TRBD2. The TCR was taken from a man between 18 and 29 years old with Graves' hyperthyroidism. The CDR3, as DNA: TGTGCCAGCAGCCCTGATAGCGGGAGTACCTACGAGCAGTACTTC. Residues: CASSPDSGSTYEQYF.